This TCR beta chain derives from a study of metastatic and nonmetastatic thyroid tumors. On the study more broadly: Repertoire comparisons spanned blood and tumor or nodule tissue from malignant and benign thyroid patients. Study observations and caveats: A significant increase in TCR beta diversity was reportedly seen in malignant thyroid tumors relative to benign nodules, in blood and tumor.

TCRdb recomputed clones from the PCR reads via MiXCR. The sample comprises approximately 20,000 clones, about 33% of which are singletons, and 20% to 25% rests with the top ten. The CDR3 consists of 13 residues. V dropped 3 bases and J dropped 7 bases, with 12 bases sitting between them. Germline V lookup: CDR1 MDHEN, CDR2 SYDVKM. By its share, this clone is medium-sized. Its cognate antigen is unknown. Thyroid surgery took place with no prior treatment in any patient. Sequencing was performed on adjacent normal tissue. The V call is TRBV28, the J call TRBJ1-2, with a tentative D call TRBD1 (5 bases). The clonotype was recovered from a female donor with papillary thyroid cancer or a benign thyroid nodule (not recorded which). Some clones in this sample may be carry-over from other donors' samples. The chain's CDR3 is CASSFGGGFGYTF. The CDR3 DNA reads as TGTGCCAGCAGTTTCGGGGGAGGTTTTGGCTACACCTTC.